The present T cell receptor beta chain was sequenced within a study of spatial heterogeneity in lung cancer. Study-level points and caveats: Resection saw ubiquitous expanded tumor TCRs appear in blood more than follow-up did.

The time point denotes: sample taken at primary tumor resection. Unsorted samples of tumor, nontumor lung or frozen PBMC had their whole RNA sequenced. A total of over 70 untreated early-stage non-small cell lung cancer patients served as donors. In its sample, this clonotype was seen many times. The antigen is not known. Since it is a stray read in a library aimed at alpha chains, this beta chain has a size that is not meaningful. TCR cDNA molecules each had a unique molecular identifier. Via MiXCR, TCRdb re-called the 5' RACE reads, giving one row per CDR3 protein. The sample has about 13,000 distinct CDR3 sequences; 3.5% to 4.5% are singletons. This CDR3 is built from 15 residues. V lost 1 base, J lost 0 bases, and 10 bases lay in between. Germline CDR1 and CDR2: DFQATT and SNEGSKA (reference sequence).

The input for sequencing was PBMCs, taken at surgery. The receptor was isolated from a male donor with early-stage non-small cell lung cancer. The chain uses TRBV20-1 and TRBJ1-5; D gene uncertain. CDR3 nucleotide sequence: TGCAGTGCTAGAGTAGGGTCTTTTAGCAATCAGCCCCAGCATTTT. Encoded protein: CSARVGSFSNQPQHF.